What follows are 11 T cell receptor beta chains derived from one specimen sequenced in a study of blood T cells in healthy people across ages. Then a second PCR, running roughly 6 to 11 cycles, was carried out with a sample-barcoded 5' primer and a J-beta primer mix. TCRdb re-derived calls from the 5' RACE reads in MiXCR, one entry per CDR3 protein. The data contain about 1,500,000 distinct CDR3 sequences, about 28% of them seen just once; the ten biggest clones take up 6.5% to 8.5%. What was sequenced was blood. All receptors derive from a young woman in good health.

The chain combines TRBV19 with TRBJ2-3; D ambiguous. Per the germline V gene, CDR1 is LNHDA and CDR2 is SQIVND (reference sequence). The CDR3 runs 14 residues. V lost 1 base and J 0 bases, leaving 5 bases between the germline ends. CDR3 bases: TGTGCCAGTAGTATAGTGGCTAGCACAGATACGCAGTATTTT. Translating it yields CASSIVASTDTQYF.

The chain is built from TRBV5-4 and TRBJ1-5; D remains unclear. Looked up from germline, CDR1 is SGHNT and CDR2 is YYREEE (reference sequence). CDR3 length equals 13 residues. V was shortened by 0 bases and J by 5 bases, with 6 bases between the two germline ends. In DNA form, the CDR3 reads TGTGCCAGCAGCTTGGACAGTCATCAGCCCCAGCATTTT. Its translation: CASSLDSHQPQHF. Together with reference TRBV5-4 and TRBJ1-5, the CDR3 gives the full variable domain: ETGVTQSPTHLIKTRGQQVTLRCSSQSGHNTVSWYQQALGQGPQFIFQYYREEENGRGNFPPRFSGLQFPNYSSELNVNALELDDSALYLCASSLDSHQPQHFGDGTRLSIL.

About this clonotype itself: Possible read error: a much larger clone is one base away. The J gene is TRBJ1-2, the V gene TRBV4-2, with TRBD1 matching over 11 bases. The CDR3 length is 16 residues. Germline-derived CDR1 and CDR2 are LGHNA and YNFKEQ. The CDR3 DNA reads TGTGCCTGCAGCCACGCATGGACAGGGGGCATCGTTGGCTACACCTTC. This translates into CACSHAWTGGIVGYTF.

This chain joins TRBV6-2 or TRBV6-3 and TRBJ2-1; D perhaps matches TRBD2 (6 bases). CDR1 and CDR2 (germline): MNHEY, SVGEGT. Trimming took 6 bases from V and 6 from J, leaving 18 bases between them. The CDR3 loop spans 15 amino acids. The CDR3 sequence is CASRETAGFINEQFF. The CDR3 DNA follows: TGTGCCAGCAGAGAGACGGCGGGATTTATCAATGAGCAGTTCTTC.

The J gene is TRBJ2-1, the V gene TRBV7-2; weak D call: TRBD2 (7 bases). CDR1 is SGHTA, CDR2 FQGNSA, per germline. The CDR3 runs to 16 residues. Trimming removed 8 bases at V and 7 bases at J, with 24 bases between. CDR3 bases: TGTGCCAGCCCGACTTCTCAGGGGAGGGTATTGAATGAGCAGTTCTTC. It translates to CASPTSQGRVLNEQFF.

The J gene is TRBJ2-1, the V gene TRBV5-1; the match to TRBD2 covers 7 bases. V shed 3 bases and J 4 bases; nucleotides not matched to a gene: 4. Per germline, CDR1 SGHRS and CDR2 YFSETQ. This CDR3 is 14 amino acids long. The CDR3 bases are TGCGCCAGCAGCTGGGAGGGGATTTACAATGAGCAGTTCTTC. Encoded protein: CASSWEGIYNEQFF. Full variable domain (remainder filled in from reference TRBV5-1 and TRBJ2-1): KAGVTQTPRYLIKTRGQQVTLSCSPISGHRSVSWYQQTPGQGLQFLFEYFSETQRNKGNFPGRFSGRQFSNSRSEMNVSTLELGDSALYLCASSWEGIYNEQFFGPGTRLTVL.

This clonotype turned up a few times. The chain joins TRBV29-1 to TRBJ2-1; 8 nucleotides match TRBD1. The V and J ends lost 7 bases and 7 bases, in that order; junction bases with no gene match: 9. The CDR3 runs 13 residues. CDR1 is SQVTM and CDR2 is ANQGSEA in the germline V gene. Written as DNA, the CDR3 is TGCAGCGCTGCAGGGGGCGCCGGGAATGAGCAGTTCTTC. Translating gives CSAAGGAGNEQFF.

This clonotype showed up just a few times. The V gene is TRBV6-6, the J gene TRBJ2-7; TRBD2 might be the D (6 bases). The CDR3 is made up of 13 amino acids. V lost 8 bases and J 4 bases, leaving 15 bases between the germline ends. Germline V gives CDR1 MNHNY, CDR2 SVGAGI (reference sequence). CDR3 DNA: TGTGCCAGCGCCCACGGGGGTGGGTACGAGCAGTACTTC. Translated: CASAHGGGYEQYF.

This clonotype was observed a few times. The gene calls are TRBV20-1 and TRBJ2-5; 10 bases are shared with TRBD1. The CDR3 spans 15 residues. The V and J ends lost 3 bases and 4 bases, in that order; junction bases with no gene match: 8. CDR1 DFQATT and CDR2 SNEGSKA come from the germline V gene (reference sequence). The DNA for the CDR3 is TGCAGTGCTAGGTCCGGGACAGGGGCTCGAGAGACCCAGTACTTC. Amino acid sequence: CSARSGTGARETQYF.

The chain uses TRBV27 and TRBJ1-2; 9 bases are a match to TRBD1. The CDR3 contains 16 residues. CDR1 is MNHEY and CDR2 is SMNVEV in the germline V gene (reference sequence). V was pared by 5 bases and J by 9 bases, with 16 bases of the junction left unmatched. The CDR3: CASSPIRWGQGGSYTF. Here the CDR3 DNA reads TGTGCCAGCAGTCCGATAAGATGGGGACAGGGAGGTAGCTACACCTTC.

The chain is built from TRBV6-6 and TRBJ2-1; 9 positions match TRBD2. From germline, CDR1 is MNHNY and CDR2 SVGAGI (reference sequence). The CDR3 consists of 17 residues. Trimming removed 2 bases from V and 3 bases from J; junction bases left unmatched: 8. The CDR3, as DNA: TGTGCCAGCAGTTACGGGGTGGAGACTAGCGGCTACAATGAGCAGTTCTTC. It codes for CASSYGVETSGYNEQFF.